This T cell receptor (beta chain) emerged from a study of T cell changes during pregnancy in multiple sclerosis. V gave up 3 bases and J gave up 4 bases; unmatched junction bases: 8. Germline V gives CDR1 KGHSH, CDR2 LQKENI. The CDR3 spans 17 residues. The repertoire was sequenced with immunoSEQ multiplex PCR; TCRdb's copy has only in-frame clones and lacks some. The data contain about 97,000 clones, approximately 90% of them seen just once; the ten biggest clones take up over 0.6%. The TCR sequence derives from a female donor in good health, enrolled as a control in a pregnancy study. The sample consisted of peripheral blood, taken in the second trimester of pregnancy. The chain employs TRBV18 and TRBJ2-3; TRBD2 agrees at 12 bases. This chain's CDR3 is CASSPISSGGAPDTQYF. The CDR3 DNA follows: TGTGCCAGCTCACCGATTTCTAGCGGGGGGGCCCCAGATACGCAGTATTTT.